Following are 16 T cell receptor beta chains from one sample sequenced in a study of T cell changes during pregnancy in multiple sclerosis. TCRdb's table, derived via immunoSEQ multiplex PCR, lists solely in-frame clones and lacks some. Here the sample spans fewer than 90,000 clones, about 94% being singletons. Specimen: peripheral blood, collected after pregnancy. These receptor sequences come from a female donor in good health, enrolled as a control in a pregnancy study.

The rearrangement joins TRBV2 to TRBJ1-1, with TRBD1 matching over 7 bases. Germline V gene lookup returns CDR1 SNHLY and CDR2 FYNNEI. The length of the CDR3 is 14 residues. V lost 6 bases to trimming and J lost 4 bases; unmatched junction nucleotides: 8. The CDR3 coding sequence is TGTGCCAGCAGCCCCAGGGGGAGAGGCACTGAAGCTTTCTTT. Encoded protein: CASSPRGRGTEAFF.

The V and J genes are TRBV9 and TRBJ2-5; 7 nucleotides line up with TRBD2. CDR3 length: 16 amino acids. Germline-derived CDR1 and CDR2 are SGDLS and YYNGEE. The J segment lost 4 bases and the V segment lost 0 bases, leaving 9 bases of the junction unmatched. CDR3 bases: TGTGCCAGCAGCGTAGGGATTAGCGGGCCGGGAGAGACCCAGTACTTC. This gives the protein CASSVGISGPGETQYF.

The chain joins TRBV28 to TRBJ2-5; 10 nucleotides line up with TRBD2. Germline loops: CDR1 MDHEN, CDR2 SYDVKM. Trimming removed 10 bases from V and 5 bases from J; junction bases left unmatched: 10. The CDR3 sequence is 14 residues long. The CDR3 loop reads CAIQAAGGVETQYF. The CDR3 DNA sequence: TGTGCCATTCAAGCAGCGGGAGGGGTCGAGACCCAGTACTTC.

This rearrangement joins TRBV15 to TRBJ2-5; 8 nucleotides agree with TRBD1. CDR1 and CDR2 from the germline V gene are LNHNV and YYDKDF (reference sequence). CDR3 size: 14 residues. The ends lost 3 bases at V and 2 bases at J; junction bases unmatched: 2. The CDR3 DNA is TGTGCCACCAGCAGCAACAGGGGGCAAGAGACCCAGTACTTC. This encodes CATSSNRGQETQYF. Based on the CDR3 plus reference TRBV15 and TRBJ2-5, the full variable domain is DAMVIQNPRYQVTQFGKPVTLSCSQTLNHNVMYWYQQKSSQAPKLLFHYYDKDFNNEADTPDNFQSRRPNTSFCFLDIRSPGLGDTAMYLCATSSNRGQETQYFGPGTRLLVL.

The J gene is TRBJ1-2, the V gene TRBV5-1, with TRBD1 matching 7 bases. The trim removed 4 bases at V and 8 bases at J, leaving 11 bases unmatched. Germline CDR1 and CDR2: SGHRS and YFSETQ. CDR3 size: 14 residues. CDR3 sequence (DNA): TGCGCCAGCAGCCCCGAGACAGGGTTACACGGCTACACCTTC. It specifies CASSPETGLHGYTF.

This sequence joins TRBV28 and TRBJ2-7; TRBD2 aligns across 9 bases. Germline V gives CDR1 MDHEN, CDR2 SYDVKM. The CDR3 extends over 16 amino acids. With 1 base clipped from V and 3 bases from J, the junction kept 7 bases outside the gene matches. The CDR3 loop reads CASSLFRTSDYYEQYF. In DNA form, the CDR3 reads TGTGCCAGCAGTTTATTCCGGACTAGCGACTACTACGAGCAGTACTTC.

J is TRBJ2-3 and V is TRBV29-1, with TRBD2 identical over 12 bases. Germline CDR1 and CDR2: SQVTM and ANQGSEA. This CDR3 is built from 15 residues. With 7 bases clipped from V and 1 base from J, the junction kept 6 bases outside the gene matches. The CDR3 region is CSARRTSGGTDTQYF. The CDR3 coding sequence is TGCAGCGCCCGACGGACTAGCGGGGGCACAGATACGCAGTATTTT.

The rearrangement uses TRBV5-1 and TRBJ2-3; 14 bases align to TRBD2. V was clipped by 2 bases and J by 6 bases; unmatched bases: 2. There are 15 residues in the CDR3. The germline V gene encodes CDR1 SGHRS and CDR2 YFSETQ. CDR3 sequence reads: CASSFGTSGSDTQYF. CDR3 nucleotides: TGCGCCAGCAGCTTCGGGACTAGCGGGAGTGATACGCAGTATTTT.

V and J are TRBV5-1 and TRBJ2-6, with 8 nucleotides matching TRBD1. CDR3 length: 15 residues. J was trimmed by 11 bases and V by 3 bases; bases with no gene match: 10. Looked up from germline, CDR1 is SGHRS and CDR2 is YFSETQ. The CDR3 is CASSYEDRAVDVLTF. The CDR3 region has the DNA TGCGCCAGCAGCTACGAGGACAGGGCGGTAGACGTCCTGACTTTC.

The CDR3: CASSKTGYEQFF. CDR3 nucleotide sequence: TGTGCCAGCAGTAAGACAGGGTATGAGCAGTTCTTC. The chain carries TRBV6-5 and TRBJ2-1; 7 bases agree with TRBD1. V was clipped by 5 bases and J by 8 bases; unmatched bases: 3. The CDR3 sequence is 12 residues long. CDR1 is MNHEY and CDR2 is SVGAGI in the germline V gene.

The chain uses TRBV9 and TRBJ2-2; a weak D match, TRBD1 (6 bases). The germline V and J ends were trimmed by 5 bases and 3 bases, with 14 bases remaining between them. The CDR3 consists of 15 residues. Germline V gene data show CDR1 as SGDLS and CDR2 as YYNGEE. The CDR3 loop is CASRDHQGYTGELFF. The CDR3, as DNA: TGTGCCAGCAGGGATCATCAGGGGTACACCGGGGAGCTGTTTTTT. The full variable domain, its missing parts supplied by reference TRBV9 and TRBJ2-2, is DSGVTQTPKHLITATGQRVTLRCSPRSGDLSVYWYQQSLDQGLQFLIQYYNGEERAKGNILERFSAQQFPDLHSELNLSSLELGDSALYFCASRDHQGYTGELFFGEGSRLTVL.

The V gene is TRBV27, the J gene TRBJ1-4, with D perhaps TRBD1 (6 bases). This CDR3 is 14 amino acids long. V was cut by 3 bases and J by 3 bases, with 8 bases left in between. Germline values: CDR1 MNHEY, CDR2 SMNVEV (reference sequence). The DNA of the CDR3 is TGTGCCAGCAGTTTGACAGGCGCTAATGAAAAACTGTTTTTT. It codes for CASSLTGANEKLFF.

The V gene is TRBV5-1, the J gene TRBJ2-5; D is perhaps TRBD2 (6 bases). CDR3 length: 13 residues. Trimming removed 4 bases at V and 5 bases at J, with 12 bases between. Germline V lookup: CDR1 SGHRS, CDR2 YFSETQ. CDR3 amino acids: CASSAGLVETQYF. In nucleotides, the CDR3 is TGCGCCAGCAGCGCGGGACTCGTGGAGACCCAGTACTTC.

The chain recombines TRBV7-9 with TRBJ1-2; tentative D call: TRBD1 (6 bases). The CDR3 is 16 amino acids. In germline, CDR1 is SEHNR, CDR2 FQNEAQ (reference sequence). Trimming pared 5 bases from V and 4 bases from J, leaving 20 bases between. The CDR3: CASSDHRQVLFYGYTF. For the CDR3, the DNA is TGTGCCAGCAGCGACCATAGACAGGTCCTCTTCTATGGCTACACCTTC.

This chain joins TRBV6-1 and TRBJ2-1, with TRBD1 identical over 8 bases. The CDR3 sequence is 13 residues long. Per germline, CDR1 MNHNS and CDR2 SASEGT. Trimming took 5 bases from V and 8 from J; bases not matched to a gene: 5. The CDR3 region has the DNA TGTGCCAGCAGTAACCAGGGGGCCTATGAGCAGTTCTTC. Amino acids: CASSNQGAYEQFF.

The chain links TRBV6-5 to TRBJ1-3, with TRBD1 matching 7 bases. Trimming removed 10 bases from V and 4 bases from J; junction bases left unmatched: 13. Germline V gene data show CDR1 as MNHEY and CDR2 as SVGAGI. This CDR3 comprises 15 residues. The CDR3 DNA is TGTGCCACCCGATCGACAGGGTCAACGGGAAACACCATATATTTT. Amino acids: CATRSTGSTGNTIYF.